The 31 T cell receptor beta chains reported below all come from one sample, sequenced in a study of T cells expressing NK-cell markers. Following a re-call of the 5' RACE reads, TCRdb has one entry per CDR3 protein and lacks DNA. The sample's table shows some 120,000 distinct CDR3 sequences. Sample: blood T cells: a sorted CD56 or NKG2C T cell subset, CD4+ or CD8+ T cells, or bulk PBMC T cells (not recorded which). These TCRs come from a woman aged 18 to 69 in good health.

The CDR3 sequence is CASSPPLAQETQYF. This rearrangement joins TRBV18 to TRBJ2-5. This CDR3 is built from 14 residues. Germline V gives CDR1 KGHSH, CDR2 LQKENI.

The V gene is TRBV14, the J gene TRBJ2-1; TCRdb's assignment of TRBD2 cannot be checked, as there is no DNA. The germline V gene encodes CDR1 SGHDN and CDR2 FVKESK. The CDR3 is made up of 15 amino acids. CDR3 amino acids: CASSQVAGGYNEQFF. Using reference TRBV14 and TRBJ2-1 for the parts outside the CDR3, the full variable domain is EAGVTQFPSHSVIEKGQTVTLRCDPISGHDNLYWYRRVMGKEIKFLLHFVKESKQDESGMPNNRFLAERTGGTYSTLKVQPAELEDSGVYFCASSQVAGGYNEQFFGPGTRLTVL.

CDR3 protein: CSARDGQETQYF. This chain links TRBV20-1 with TRBJ2-5. This CDR3 has 12 residues. Per germline, CDR1 DFQATT and CDR2 SNEGSKA (reference sequence).

The rearrangement links TRBV29-1 to TRBJ2-5; TCRdb calls TRBD2, which cannot be checked without DNA. Germline V gives CDR1 SQVTM, CDR2 ANQGSEA. The CDR3 consists of 12 residues. CDR3 in amino acids: CSVVPAQETQYF.

This sequence joins TRBV7-9 and TRBJ1-1. This CDR3 is built from 15 residues. CDR1 and CDR2 (germline): SEHNR, FQNEAQ (reference sequence). CDR3 sequence: CASSQEEPPTNGAFF.

The chain links TRBV20-1 to TRBJ2-3; TCRdb outputs TRBD2, but without DNA this stays unchecked. The CDR3 is 17 amino acids. CDR1 and CDR2 (germline): DFQATT, SNEGSKA (reference sequence). The CDR3 is CSARGLLVGGITDTQYF.

V is TRBV12-3 or TRBV12-4 and J is TRBJ2-3. There are 12 residues in the CDR3. CDR3 amino acids: CASTLSTDTQYF.

This chain joins TRBV5-6 and TRBJ2-3; absent DNA, TCRdb's TRBD2 call cannot be checked. The germline gives CDR1 SGHDT, CDR2 YYEEEE. The CDR3 is 14 residues long. The CDR3 here is CASNLAGRTDTQYF.

J is TRBJ1-2 and V is TRBV7-9; the D call of TRBD1 rests on TCRdb alone, since no DNA is present to check it. Germline V gene data show CDR1 as SEHNR and CDR2 as FQNEAQ (reference sequence). The CDR3 sequence is 17 residues long. The CDR3 sequence is CASSSSGDRGIDYGYTF.

This chain uses TRBV12-3 or TRBV12-4 with TRBJ1-5; the TRBD1 assignment by TCRdb is unverifiable without DNA. CDR3 length: 16 residues. The CDR3 is CASSPSAAGTRHPQHF.

The chain couples TRBV6-2 or TRBV6-3 to TRBJ1-5. CDR1 and CDR2 from the germline V gene are MNHEY and SVGEGT. The CDR3 consists of 16 residues. The CDR3 sequence: CASSYPDPRGNQPQHF.

The chain employs TRBV7-6 and TRBJ2-5. Germline-derived CDR1 and CDR2 are SGHVS and FNYEAQ. The CDR3 totals 14 residues. CDR3 residues: CASSPQGYQETQYF.

V is TRBV29-1 and J is TRBJ2-1; the D call of TRBD1 rests on TCRdb alone, since no DNA is present to check it. From germline, CDR1 is SQVTM and CDR2 ANQGSEA. This CDR3 is 17 amino acids long. CDR3 loop: CSMGRRGQGSSYNEQFF.

V is TRBV11-2 and J is TRBJ2-1; no DNA is available, so the TRBD1 call from TCRdb remains unchecked. This CDR3 has 15 amino acids. Germline V lookup: CDR1 SGHAT, CDR2 FQNNGV. The CDR3 reads CASRDRGSSYNEQFF.

The V and J genes are TRBV2 and TRBJ2-1; the D call of TRBD2 rests on TCRdb alone, since no DNA is present to check it. The CDR3 extends over 17 amino acids. Germline assignment: CDR1 SNHLY and CDR2 FYNNEI. CDR3: CARTGTSGREAGYEQFF.

The chain joins TRBV29-1 to TRBJ2-2; TCRdb indicates TRBD1, and absent DNA this call remains unverified. Per the germline V gene, CDR1 is SQVTM and CDR2 is ANQGSEA. This CDR3 is 14 amino acids long. CDR3 sequence reads: CSVEDGTGTGELFF.

V gene TRBV4-3 combines with J gene TRBJ2-3; there is no DNA to check the TCRdb D call of TRBD2. The CDR3 extends over 16 amino acids. CDR1 LGHNA and CDR2 YSLEER come from the germline V gene. This CDR3 reads CASSQGLAGSTDTQYF.

This sequence joins TRBV4-3 and TRBJ1-4; TCRdb designates TRBD1, a call that cannot be tested without DNA. CDR1 and CDR2 (germline): LGHNA, YSLEER. This CDR3 is built from 17 residues. CDR3: CASSQETGEIANEKLFF.

The CDR3 here is CSVAGGQVTDTQYF. The chain combines TRBV20-1 with TRBJ2-3; TCRdb's assignment of TRBD2 cannot be checked, as there is no DNA. The V gene's germline CDR1 is DFQATT and CDR2 SNEGSKA (reference sequence). CDR3 length equals 14 residues.

The chain combines TRBV19 with TRBJ2-2; TCRdb's D call, TRBD1, is unchecked because there is no DNA. The CDR3 spans 14 residues. CDR1 LNHDA and CDR2 SQIVND come from the germline V gene (reference sequence). CDR3 in amino acids: CASSIQGVVGELFF.

The chain carries TRBV20-1 and TRBJ2-7; the TRBD2 assignment by TCRdb is unverifiable without DNA. The germline V gene has CDR1 DFQATT and CDR2 SNEGSKA (reference sequence). CDR3 length: 14 residues. Here the CDR3 reads CSARAVLASHEQYF.

The V gene is TRBV23-1, the J gene TRBJ2-7. TRBV23-1 is an open reading frame, and its role is uncertain. This CDR3 is built from 11 residues. The CDR3 loop is CASSLPDEQYF.

V gene TRBV4-3 combines with J gene TRBJ1-2. This CDR3 is built from 14 residues. Germline values: CDR1 LGHNA, CDR2 YSLEER. CDR3 protein: CASSQGFQVEGYTF.

This rearrangement joins TRBV29-1 to TRBJ2-1; TCRdb indicates TRBD1, and absent DNA this call remains unverified. The length of the CDR3 is 15 residues. Germline loops: CDR1 SQVTM, CDR2 ANQGSEA. CDR3 region: CSVQGIALSYNEQFF.

V gene TRBV6-4 combines with J gene TRBJ2-3; lacking DNA, the TRBD1 call made by TCRdb goes unchecked. Germline CDR1 MRHNA, CDR2 SNTAGT. This CDR3 is 15 amino acids long. The CDR3 sequence: CASSDRAGATDTQYF.

V gene TRBV4-3 combines with J gene TRBJ2-1; the D call from TCRdb, TRBD1, cannot be confirmed without DNA. This CDR3 contains 15 residues. In germline, CDR1 is LGHNA, CDR2 YSLEER. This CDR3 is CASSQEGQPYNEQFF.

The V gene is TRBV15, the J gene TRBJ2-3; as DNA is missing, the TRBD1 call by TCRdb cannot be tested. CDR1 and CDR2 from the germline V gene are LNHNV and YYDKDF (reference sequence). The CDR3 has 17 amino acids. The chain's CDR3 is CATSRDGGTASADTQYF.

The rearrangement uses TRBV12-3 or TRBV12-4 and TRBJ2-1; checking the TCRdb D call of TRBD2 is not possible without DNA. The CDR3 covers 15 residues. The CDR3: CASSLETSGGDEQFF.

The chain joins TRBV5-1 to TRBJ2-1. This CDR3 is built from 17 residues. Germline-derived CDR1 and CDR2 are SGHRS and YFSETQ. CDR3 in amino acids: CASSLNDPTSSYNEQFF.

The chain uses TRBV7-9 and TRBJ2-3; the D call of TRBD2 rests on TCRdb alone, since no DNA is present to check it. Germline CDR1 and CDR2: SEHNR and FQNEAQ (reference sequence). This CDR3 is 14 amino acids long. CDR3 sequence: CASSLRDSRDTQYF.

The rearrangement joins TRBV7-8 to TRBJ2-3; TCRdb outputs TRBD1, but without DNA this stays unchecked. Germline V gene lookup returns CDR1 SGHVS and CDR2 FQNEAQ. CDR3 length equals 16 residues. The CDR3 reads CASSGGGTASTDTQYF.